These 10 T cell receptor beta chains were sequenced from one sample in a study of regulatory T cells in long-lasting Graves disease. Combining iRepertoire HTBI primers with Arm-PCR of CDR3 regions, the authors built TCR beta libraries. Each CDR3 protein is one row after TCRdb ran MiXCR on the multiplex PCR reads. The sample consists of roughly 400,000 distinct CDR3 sequences, around 21% of them appearing once. The time point was: persistent/refractory GD, antithyroid drugs over 5 years with positive TRAb. Following extraction of RNA from PBMCs, that RNA was used to make the TCR library. The sequences come from peripheral blood mononuclear cells (PBMCs), collected when the disease was refractory, from a patient treated with antithyroid drugs. Receptors originate from a female donor with Graves disease.

A note on this clonotype: Here the CDR3 omits its conserved ending phenylalanine or tryptophan, so a read error is the likely source. This chain links TRBV30 with TRBJ1-3; D gene unclear. The CDR3 is 15 residues long. Germline lookup yields CDR1 GTSNPN and CDR2 SVGIG (reference sequence). Deletions cut 5 bases from V and 2 bases from J, with 16 bases between. The CDR3 DNA reads TGTGCCTGGCGGGGAGGTCTACCAACTGGAAACACCATATATCTT. It translates to CAWRGGLPTGNTIYL.

At least ten counts were recorded for this clonotype. CDR3 protein: CASSFGQRKANYGYTF. CDR3 nucleotide sequence: TGTGCCAGCAGTTTCGGGCAAAGGAAAGCTAACTATGGCTACACCTTC. The chain links TRBV28 to TRBJ1-2; D is uncertain. V was clipped by 3 bases and J by 0 bases, with 14 bases between them. Germline V gene data show CDR1 as MDHEN and CDR2 as SYDVKM. The length of the CDR3 is 16 residues.

This clonotype turned up a few times. The chain couples TRBV19 to TRBJ2-2; TRBD1 aligns across 7 bases. From germline, CDR1 is LNHDA and CDR2 SQIVND (reference sequence). V lost 1 base to trimming and J lost 1 base; unmatched junction nucleotides: 0. The CDR3 covers 15 residues. CDR3 in DNA: TGTGCCAGTAGTATAGGGACAGGGAACACCGGGGAGCTGTTTTTT. This codes for CASSIGTGNTGELFF.

This clonotype has at least ten counts. The chain's CDR3 is CSARPSGQETQYF. CDR3 bases: TGCAGTGCTAGACCTAGCGGTCAAGAGACCCAGTACTTC. The chain couples TRBV20-1 to TRBJ2-5, with 7 positions matching TRBD2. The CDR3 covers 13 residues. V shed 2 bases and J 2 bases; nucleotides not matched to a gene: 2. Germline values: CDR1 DFQATT, CDR2 SNEGSKA (reference sequence).

This clonotype was counted ten times or more. This chain connects TRBV3-1 to TRBJ1-2; a weak D match, TRBD1 (6 bases). V was shortened by 4 bases and J by 7 bases, with 19 bases between the two germline ends. The CDR3 covers 15 residues. The germline V gene encodes CDR1 LGHDT and CDR2 YNNKEL (reference sequence). The CDR3 nucleotides read TGTGCCAGCAGCCCCGTTGGACGGGGGCAGAGTGGCTACACCTTC. Its translation: CASSPVGRGQSGYTF.

The chain couples TRBV12-3 or TRBV12-4 to TRBJ1-1; D gene ambiguous. The ends were cut back, 7 bases at V and 2 bases at J, with 14 bases in the middle. The CDR3 extends over 14 amino acids. CDR3 coding DNA: TGTGCCAGCACCCCAAAGGAGCTAAACACTGAAGCTTTCTTT. This translates into CASTPKELNTEAFF.

V usage is TRBV28 and J usage is TRBJ2-3, with D possibly called TRBD1 or TRBD2 (5 bases each). The CDR3 extends over 14 amino acids. From germline, CDR1 is MDHEN and CDR2 SYDVKM. V was clipped by 5 bases and J by 10 bases, with 19 bases between them. The CDR3 region has the DNA TGTGCCAGCAGTCTCACCCGGGACCCAGAATCGCAGTATTTT. This encodes CASSLTRDPESQYF.

The V gene is TRBV20-1, the J gene TRBJ1-2; 7 bases match TRBD1. The CDR3 length is 13 residues. CDR1 DFQATT and CDR2 SNEGSKA come from the germline V gene (reference sequence). J was trimmed by 4 bases and V by 4 bases; bases with no gene match: 6. For the CDR3, the DNA is TGCAGTGCTAAAGACAGGGCGGGCTATGGCTACACCTTC. As protein: CSAKDRAGYGYTF.

This clonotype was found once. This rearrangement joins TRBV12-3 or TRBV12-4 to TRBJ2-1; either TRBD1 or TRBD2 may supply D (5 bases each). The CDR3 runs 15 residues. V gave up 5 bases and J gave up 4 bases, with 15 bases separating them. This chain's CDR3 is CASSNPGRGYNEQFF. In DNA form, the CDR3 reads TGTGCCAGCAGTAACCCGGGAAGGGGATACAATGAGCAGTTCTTC.

The rearrangement joins TRBV15 to TRBJ2-7; the D gene is possibly TRBD2 (5 bases). The V gene lost 1 base and the J gene lost 5 bases, with 15 bases spanning the gap. Germline CDR1 reads LNHNV; CDR2 reads YYDKDF (reference sequence). This CDR3 is built from 15 residues. In DNA form, the CDR3 reads TGTGCCACCAGCAGAGTGGGTGCTAGCTATAACGAGCAGTACTTC. Encoded protein: CATSRVGASYNEQYF.